This T cell receptor (beta chain) is from a study of response to subunit inactivated influenza vaccine. Whole-study results and caveats: Every seasonal influenza vaccination brings in few new T cells, the authors suggested.

This CDR3 region has 20 residues. The germline V gene encodes CDR1 SGHDN and CDR2 FVKESK. The J segment lost 1 base and the V segment lost 0 bases, leaving 14 bases of the junction unmatched. This clonotype showed up just a few times. The antigen is not known. TCRdb used MiXCR to reprocess the RT-PCR reads, holding one entry per CDR3 protein. The table includes 550,000 to 650,000 distinct CDR3 sequences, over 9.5% detected once. The sample consisted of PBMCs from blood, taken on the day of vaccination. The chain uses TRBV14 and TRBJ2-2, with 7 nucleotides matching TRBD1. This receptor was obtained from a man aged 45-60 years who received an inactivated influenza vaccine. The CDR3 bases are TGTGCCAGCAGCCAAGAAGTGCATCCAGGGGGTTTATGGAACACCGGGGAGCTGTTTTTT. Its translation is CASSQEVHPGGLWNTGELFF.